The clone carrying this TCR beta chain showed up just a few times. Amplification targeted TCR beta CDR3 regions from RNA transcripts. The study used the HTBI primer set for a first-round RT-PCR of the TCR CDR3. TCRdb ran MiXCR on the multiplex PCR reads and lists one entry per CDR3 protein. This repertoire shows under 350,000 distinct CDR3 sequences, approximately 17% found once; its top ten account for approximately 60%. The sample originates from a study of T cells in Graves' hyperthyroidism and ophthalmopathy. Germline CDR1 MGHRA, CDR2 YSYEKL. Losses at the gene ends were 6 bases for V and 2 bases for J; bases not matched to a gene: 6. The CDR3 length is 15 residues.

This receptor was identified in a woman aged 60-75 years with Graves' ophthalmopathy. This chain connects TRBV4-1 to TRBJ2-3; 9 bases are a match to TRBD2. Specimen: blood. CDR3 in amino acids: CASRMREGHTDTQYF. In nucleotides, the CDR3 is TGCGCCAGCAGGATGCGGGAGGGCCACACAGATACGCAGTATTTT.